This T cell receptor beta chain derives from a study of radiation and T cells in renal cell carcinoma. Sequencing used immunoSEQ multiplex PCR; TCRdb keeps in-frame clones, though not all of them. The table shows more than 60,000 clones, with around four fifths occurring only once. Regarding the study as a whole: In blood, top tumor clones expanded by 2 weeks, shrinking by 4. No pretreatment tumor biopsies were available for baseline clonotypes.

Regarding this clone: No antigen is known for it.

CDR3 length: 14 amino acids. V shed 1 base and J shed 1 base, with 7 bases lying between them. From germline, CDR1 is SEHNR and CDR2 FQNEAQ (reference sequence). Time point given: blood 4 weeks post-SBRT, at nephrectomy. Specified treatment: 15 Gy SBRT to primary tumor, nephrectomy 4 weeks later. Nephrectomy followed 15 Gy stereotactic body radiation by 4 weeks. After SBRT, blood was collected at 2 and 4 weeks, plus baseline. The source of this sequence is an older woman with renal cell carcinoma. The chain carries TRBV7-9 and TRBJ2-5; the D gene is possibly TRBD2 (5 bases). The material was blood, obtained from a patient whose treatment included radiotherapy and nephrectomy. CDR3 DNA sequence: TGTGCCAGCAGCTTAGGAGGGTTCCAAGAGACCCAGTACTTC. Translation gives CASSLGGFQETQYF.